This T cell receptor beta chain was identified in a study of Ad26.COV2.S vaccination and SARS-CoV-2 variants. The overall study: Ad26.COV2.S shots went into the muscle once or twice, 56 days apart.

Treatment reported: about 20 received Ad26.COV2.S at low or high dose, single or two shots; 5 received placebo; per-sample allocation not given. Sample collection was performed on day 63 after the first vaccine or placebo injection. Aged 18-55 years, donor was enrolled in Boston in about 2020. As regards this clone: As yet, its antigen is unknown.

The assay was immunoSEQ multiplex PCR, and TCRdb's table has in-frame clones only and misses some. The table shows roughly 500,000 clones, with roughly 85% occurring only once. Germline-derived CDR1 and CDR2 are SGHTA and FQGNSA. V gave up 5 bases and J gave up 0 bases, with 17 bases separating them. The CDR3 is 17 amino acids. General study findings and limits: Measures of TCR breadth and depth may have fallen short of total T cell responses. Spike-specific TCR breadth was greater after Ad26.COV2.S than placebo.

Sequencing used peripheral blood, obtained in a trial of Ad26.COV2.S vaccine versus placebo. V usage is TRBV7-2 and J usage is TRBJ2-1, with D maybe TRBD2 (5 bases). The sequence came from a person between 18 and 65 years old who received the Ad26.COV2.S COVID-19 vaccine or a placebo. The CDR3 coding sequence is TGTGCCAGCAGCCTCCTAGGGAGCGAGAGCTCCTACAATGAGCAGTTCTTC. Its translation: CASSLLGSESSYNEQFF.